This is a list of T cell receptor beta chains from one sample in a study of PD-1 blockade in mismatch repair-deficient tumors. Here immunoSEQ multiplex PCR was the method, and the copy in TCRdb shows in-frame clones only, minus some. In the table there are around 14,000 clones, approximately 80% of which are singletons. These TCRs' antigens remain unknown. The sequencing here drew on cells cultured in vitro, taken from a patient treated with pembrolizumab. These receptors were obtained from an adult with mismatch repair-deficient cancer. CDR3s include the opening cysteine and the closing phenylalanine or tryptophan. A D gene is named only where the DNA matches it firmly. Clone sizes are given selectively: once, few, many, or a class where the clone is expanded.

size	D	V	J	DNA	CDR3
.	.	TRBV5-1	TRBJ1-1	TGCGCCAGCAGCTTGAGTAGGGATTTTAACACTGAAGCTTTCTTT	CASSLSRDFNTEAFF
.	.	TRBV2	TRBJ1-6	TGTGCCAGCAGGGGACGTTCCTATAATTCACCCCTCCACTTT	CASRGRSYNSPLHF
.	TRBD2	TRBV13	TRBJ2-2	TGTGCCAGCAGCCAGGGACTAGGGCGGGAGTACGGCGGGGAGCTGTTTTTT	CASSQGLGREYGGELFF
once	TRBD2	TRBV6-5	TRBJ2-5	TGTGCCAGCAGTACGGAAACTAGCGACCAAGAGACCCAGTACTTC	CASSTETSDQETQYF
.	TRBD1	TRBV29-1	TRBJ1-1	TGCAGCGTTGTGGAGTGGGACAGGACCACTGAAGCTTTCTTT	CSVVEWDRTTEAFF
.	.	TRBV5-1	TRBJ2-5	TGCGCCAGCAGTCGATCGGGCACACATCAAGAGACCCAGTACTTC	CASSRSGTHQETQYF
.	TRBD1	TRBV28	TRBJ1-2	TGTGCCAGCAGTTTAGCGACAGGGTCTTATGGCTACACCTTC	CASSLATGSYGYTF
.	.	TRBV7-3	TRBJ1-6	TGTGCCAGCAGCTTCTCCGATAATTCACCCCTCCACTTT	CASSFSDNSPLHF
.	.	TRBV5-1	TRBJ2-2	TGCGCCAGCAGCTCGGACCCGAACACCGGGGAGCTGTTTTTT	CASSSDPNTGELFF
.	.	TRBV19	TRBJ1-2	TGTGCCAGTAGCCAACAGGGCTGGGACTATGGCTACACCTTC	CASSQQGWDYGYTF
.	.	TRBV19	TRBJ2-7	TGTGCCAGTAGTAGCGGAGGGGGGGGAACCTCCTACGAGCAGTACTTC	CASSSGGGGTSYEQYF
.	.	TRBV5-5	TRBJ2-2	TGTGCCAGCAGTCCGACCGGGACACCGAACACCGGGGAGCTGTTTTTT	CASSPTGTPNTGELFF
.	.	TRBV7-9	TRBJ1-5	TGTGCCAGCAGCCAGCTCGGGAATCAGCCCCAGCATTTT	CASSQLGNQPQHF
.	TRBD1	TRBV28	TRBJ1-1	TGTGCCAGCACTACAACCGGGACAGGGACTGAAGCTTTCTTT	CASTTTGTGTEAFF
.	TRBD1	TRBV19	TRBJ1-5	TGTGCCAGTGCTAATTGGACAGGGATAGATCAGCCCCAGCATTTT	CASANWTGIDQPQHF
.	.	TRBV5-1	TRBJ2-2	TGCGCCAGCAGCTTCCTCGGGCGGAAGCAGGACACCGGGGAGCTGTTTTTT	CASSFLGRKQDTGELFF
.	.	TRBV11-2	TRBJ2-7	TGTGCCAGCAGCCATGGGTGGGCCTCCTACGAGCAGTACTTC	CASSHGWASYEQYF
.	.	TRBV5-1	TRBJ1-2	TGCGCCAGCAGCTTGGAGAGGGTGAGCTATGGCTACACCTTC	CASSLERVSYGYTF
.	.	TRBV15	TRBJ2-3	TGTGCCACCAGCAGACAAATGATCGGAGATACGCAGTATTTT	CATSRQMIGDTQYF
.	.	TRBV6-1	TRBJ2-7	TGTGCCAGCAGTGAACCGAACAGGGCCTCCTACGAGCAGTACTTC	CASSEPNRASYEQYF
once	TRBD1	TRBV19	TRBJ2-1	TGTGCCAGTAGTATGGGGACAGGAGGTAATGAGCAGTTCTTC	CASSMGTGGNEQFF
.	.	TRBV28	TRBJ2-7	TGTGCCAGCAGTCTCCGGGACATGTCCTACGAGCAGTACTTC	CASSLRDMSYEQYF
.	TRBD1	TRBV6-1	TRBJ2-2	TGTGCCAGCAGAAACAGGGGGCGAAGAACCGGGGAGCTGTTTTTT	CASRNRGRRTGELFF
.	.	TRBV2	TRBJ2-7	TGTGCCAGCTTATTTTTCTACGAGCAGTACTTC	CASLFFYEQYF
.	TRBD1	TRBV5-1	TRBJ2-1	TGCGCCAGCAGCTCCGGACAGGGCCCTCGTTCCTACAATGAGCAGTTCTTC	CASSSGQGPRSYNEQFF
few	.	TRBV7-3	TRBJ2-6	TGTGCCAGCAGCTTAAAAGGGCCTGGGGCCAACGTCCTGACTTTC	CASSLKGPGANVLTF
.	.	TRBV6-1	TRBJ1-2	TGTGCCAGCTCCCGGTACCAGAGGGATGGCTACACCTTC	CASSRYQRDGYTF
.	.	TRBV7-9	TRBJ2-3	TGTGCCAGCAGCTTCGGATCGGTGGGTGCGACAGATACGCAGTATTTT	CASSFGSVGATDTQYF
.	.	TRBV5-1	TRBJ2-3	TGCGCCAGCAGCTTGGACAAGGGGTCCGATACGCAGTATTTT	CASSLDKGSDTQYF
few	.	TRBV9	TRBJ2-2	TGTGCCAGCAGCGTAGCGGATGCCTACGGGGAGCTGTTTTTT	CASSVADAYGELFF
.	TRBD1	TRBV27	TRBJ1-2	TGTGCCAGCAAGCCCCCGGGACAGTTCTATGGCTACACCTTC	CASKPPGQFYGYTF
.	.	TRBV9	TRBJ2-1	TGTGCCAGCAGCGTAGGACAGCACAATGAGCAGTTCTTC	CASSVGQHNEQFF
.	TRBD2	TRBV10-2	TRBJ2-1	TGCGCCAGCAGCCCTACGGGACTAGCGGGAGAACAGTTCTTC	CASSPTGLAGEQFF
.	.	TRBV29-1	TRBJ2-1	TGCAGCGTTGAAGATCCCGAACAGCAGAGCTACAATGAGCAGTTCTTC	CSVEDPEQQSYNEQFF
.	TRBD2	TRBV18	TRBJ2-7	TGTGCCAGCTCGCCAGTAGGACGTACTAGCGGGATAGCGGGCGAGCAGTACTTC	CASSPVGRTSGIAGEQYF
few	TRBD2	TRBV19	TRBJ2-1	TGTGCCAGTAGGGACCTAGCGGGAGTAGGGAATGAGCAGTTCTTC	CASRDLAGVGNEQFF
.	.	TRBV28	TRBJ2-7	TGTGCCAGCAGTTTATCAGGTTGGTACGAGCAGTACTTC	CASSLSGWYEQYF